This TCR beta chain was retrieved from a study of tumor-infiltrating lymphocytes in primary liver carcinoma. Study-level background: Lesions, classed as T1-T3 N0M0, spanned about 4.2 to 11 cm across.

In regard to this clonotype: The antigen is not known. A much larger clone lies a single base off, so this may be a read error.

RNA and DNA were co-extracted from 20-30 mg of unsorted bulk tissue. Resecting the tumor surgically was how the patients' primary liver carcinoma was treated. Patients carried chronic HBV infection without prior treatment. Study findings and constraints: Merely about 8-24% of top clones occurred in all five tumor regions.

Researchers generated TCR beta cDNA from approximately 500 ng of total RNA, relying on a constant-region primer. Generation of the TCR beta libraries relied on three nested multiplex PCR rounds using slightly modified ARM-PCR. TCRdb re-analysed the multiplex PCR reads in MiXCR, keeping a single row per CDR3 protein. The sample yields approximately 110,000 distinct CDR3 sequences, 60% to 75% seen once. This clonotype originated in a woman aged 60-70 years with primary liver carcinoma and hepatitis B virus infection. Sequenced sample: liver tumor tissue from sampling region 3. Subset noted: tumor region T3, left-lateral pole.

The CDR3 loop is CAISETGSNQPQHF. The DNA of the CDR3 is TGTGCCATCAGTGAAACAGGGTCTAATCAGCCCCAGCATTTT. The chain has TRBV10-3 and TRBJ1-5; D possibly corresponds to TRBD1 (6 bases). Germline CDR1 reads ENHRY; CDR2 reads SYGVKD. The length of the CDR3 is 14 residues. The ends were cut back, 3 bases at V and 4 bases at J, with 10 bases in the middle.